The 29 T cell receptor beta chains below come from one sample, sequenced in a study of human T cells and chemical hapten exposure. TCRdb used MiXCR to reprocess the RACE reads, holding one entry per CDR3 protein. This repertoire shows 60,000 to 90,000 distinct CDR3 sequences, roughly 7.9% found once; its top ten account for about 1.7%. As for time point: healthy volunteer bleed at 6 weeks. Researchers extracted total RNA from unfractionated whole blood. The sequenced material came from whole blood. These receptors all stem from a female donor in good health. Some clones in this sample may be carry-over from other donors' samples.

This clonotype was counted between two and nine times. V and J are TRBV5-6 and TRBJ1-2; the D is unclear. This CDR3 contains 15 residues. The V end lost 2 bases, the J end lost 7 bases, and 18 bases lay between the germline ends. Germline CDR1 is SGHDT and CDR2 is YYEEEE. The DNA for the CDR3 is TGTGCCAGCAGCTTACCCGCAATAACCCGCCTTGGCTACACCTTC. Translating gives CASSLPAITRLGYTF.

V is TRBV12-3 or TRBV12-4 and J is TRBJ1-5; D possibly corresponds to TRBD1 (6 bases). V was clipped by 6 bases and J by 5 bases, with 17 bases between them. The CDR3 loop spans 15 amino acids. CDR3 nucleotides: TGTGCCAGCAGCCCCCGGAGGGGGGTGCATCAGCCCCAGCATTTT. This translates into CASSPRRGVHQPQHF.

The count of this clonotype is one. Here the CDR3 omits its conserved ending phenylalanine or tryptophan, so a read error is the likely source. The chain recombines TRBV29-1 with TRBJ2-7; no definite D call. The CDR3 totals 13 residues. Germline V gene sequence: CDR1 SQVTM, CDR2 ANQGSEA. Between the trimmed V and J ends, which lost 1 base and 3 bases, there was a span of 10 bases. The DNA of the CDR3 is TGCAGCGTTGAAGTTTATCAGAGCTACGAGCAGTACTCC. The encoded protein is CSVEVYQSYEQYS.

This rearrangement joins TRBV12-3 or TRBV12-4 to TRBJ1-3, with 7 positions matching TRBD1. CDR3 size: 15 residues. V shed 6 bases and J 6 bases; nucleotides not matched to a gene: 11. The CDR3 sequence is CASSSLRTGLNTIYF. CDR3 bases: TGTGCCAGCAGCTCTTTAAGGACAGGCTTAAACACCATATATTTT.

The CDR3 reads CASSTQTGVGEKLFF. CDR3 coding DNA: TGTGCCAGCAGTACCCAGACAGGGGTAGGGGAAAAACTGTTTTTT. This chain uses TRBV12-3 or TRBV12-4 with TRBJ1-4; TRBD1 aligns across 8 bases. The CDR3 is 15 residues long. Trimming took 5 bases from V and 8 from J; bases not matched to a gene: 10.

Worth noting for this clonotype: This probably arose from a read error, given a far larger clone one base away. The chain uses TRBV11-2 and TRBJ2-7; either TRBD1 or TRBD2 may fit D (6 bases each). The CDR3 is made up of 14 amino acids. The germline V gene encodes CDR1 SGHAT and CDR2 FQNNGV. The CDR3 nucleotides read TGTGCCAGCAGCTTAGCGGGGGCGACCTACGAGCAGTGCTTC. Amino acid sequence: CASSLAGATYEQCF.

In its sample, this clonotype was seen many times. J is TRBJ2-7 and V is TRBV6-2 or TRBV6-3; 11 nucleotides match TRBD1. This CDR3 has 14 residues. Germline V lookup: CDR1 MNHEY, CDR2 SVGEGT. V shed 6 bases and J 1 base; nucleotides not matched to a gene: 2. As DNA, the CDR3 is TGTGCCAGCAGAGGGACAGGGGGTTCCTACGAGCAGTACTTC. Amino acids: CASRGTGGSYEQYF.

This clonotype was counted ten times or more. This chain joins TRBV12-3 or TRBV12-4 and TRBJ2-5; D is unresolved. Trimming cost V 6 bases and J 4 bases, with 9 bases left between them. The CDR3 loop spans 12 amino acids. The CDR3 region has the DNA TGTGCCAGCAGCCTGAACGCAGAGACCCAGTACTTC. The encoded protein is CASSLNAETQYF.

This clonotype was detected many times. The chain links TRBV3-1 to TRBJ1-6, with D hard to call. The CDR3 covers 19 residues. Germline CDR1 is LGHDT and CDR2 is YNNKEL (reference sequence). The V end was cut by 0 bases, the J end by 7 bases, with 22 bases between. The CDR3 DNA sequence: TGTGCCAGCAGCCAAGAGGGGAGCTCAGTACGCGCCGGGAATTCACCCCTCCACTTT. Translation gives CASSQEGSSVRAGNSPLHF.

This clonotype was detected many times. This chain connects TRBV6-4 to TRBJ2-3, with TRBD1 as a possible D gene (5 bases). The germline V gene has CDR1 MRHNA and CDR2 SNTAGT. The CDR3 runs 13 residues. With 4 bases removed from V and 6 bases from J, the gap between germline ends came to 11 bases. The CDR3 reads CASSVQAEDTQYF. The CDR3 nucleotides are TGTGCCAGCAGTGTACAGGCGGAGGATACGCAGTATTTT.

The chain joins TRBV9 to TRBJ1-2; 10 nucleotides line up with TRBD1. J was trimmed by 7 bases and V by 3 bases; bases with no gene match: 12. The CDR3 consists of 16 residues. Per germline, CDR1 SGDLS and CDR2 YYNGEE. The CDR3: CASSAGRQGAFSGYTF. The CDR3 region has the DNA TGTGCCAGCAGCGCCGGGCGACAGGGGGCTTTCAGTGGCTACACCTTC.

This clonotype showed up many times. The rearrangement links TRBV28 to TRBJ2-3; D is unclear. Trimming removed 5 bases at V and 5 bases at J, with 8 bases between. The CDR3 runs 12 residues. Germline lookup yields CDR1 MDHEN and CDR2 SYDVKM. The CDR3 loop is CASSIPIDTQYF. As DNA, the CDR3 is TGTGCCAGCAGTATCCCGATAGATACGCAGTATTTT.

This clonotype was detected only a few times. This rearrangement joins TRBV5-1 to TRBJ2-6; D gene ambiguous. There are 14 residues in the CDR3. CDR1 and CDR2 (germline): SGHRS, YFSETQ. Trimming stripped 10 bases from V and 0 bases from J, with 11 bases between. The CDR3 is CAGSVGSGANVLTF. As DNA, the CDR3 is TGCGCCGGTTCCGTAGGCTCTGGGGCCAACGTCCTGACTTTC.

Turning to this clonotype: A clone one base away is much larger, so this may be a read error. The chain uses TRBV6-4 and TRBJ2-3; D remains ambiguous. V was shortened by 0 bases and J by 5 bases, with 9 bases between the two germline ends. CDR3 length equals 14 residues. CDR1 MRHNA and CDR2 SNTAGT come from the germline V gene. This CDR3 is CASSDSLRIDTQYF. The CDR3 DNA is TGTGCCAGCAGTGACTCGTTACGGATAGATACGCAGTATTTT.

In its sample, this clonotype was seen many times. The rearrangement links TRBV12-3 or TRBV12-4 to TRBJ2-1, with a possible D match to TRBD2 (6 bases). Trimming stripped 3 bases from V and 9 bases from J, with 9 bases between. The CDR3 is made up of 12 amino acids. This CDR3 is CASSFGGSEQFF. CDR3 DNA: TGTGCCAGCAGTTTCGGGGGTAGTGAGCAGTTCTTC.

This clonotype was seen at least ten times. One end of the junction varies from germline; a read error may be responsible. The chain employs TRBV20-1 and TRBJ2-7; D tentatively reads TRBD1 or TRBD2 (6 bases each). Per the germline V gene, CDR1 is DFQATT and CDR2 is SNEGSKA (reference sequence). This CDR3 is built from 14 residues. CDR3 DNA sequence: TGCAGTGCTAGAGATCGGGGGCGGACCGGAGTGACTTTCTTC. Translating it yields CSARDRGRTGVTFF.

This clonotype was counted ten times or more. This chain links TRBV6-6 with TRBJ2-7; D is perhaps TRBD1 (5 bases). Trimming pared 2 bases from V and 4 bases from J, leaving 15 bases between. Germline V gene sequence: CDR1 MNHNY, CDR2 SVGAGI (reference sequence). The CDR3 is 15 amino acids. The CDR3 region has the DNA TGTGCCAGCAGTTACGCCCAGGGTGGTGGGTACGAGCAGTACTTC. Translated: CASSYAQGGGYEQYF.

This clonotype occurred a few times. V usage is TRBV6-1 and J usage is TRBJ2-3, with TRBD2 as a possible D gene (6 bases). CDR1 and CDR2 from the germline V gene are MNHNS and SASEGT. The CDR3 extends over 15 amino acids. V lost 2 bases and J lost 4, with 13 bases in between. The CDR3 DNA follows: TGTGCCAGCAGTGAAACTAGCTCATTCCCAGATACGCAGTATTTT. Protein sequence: CASSETSSFPDTQYF.

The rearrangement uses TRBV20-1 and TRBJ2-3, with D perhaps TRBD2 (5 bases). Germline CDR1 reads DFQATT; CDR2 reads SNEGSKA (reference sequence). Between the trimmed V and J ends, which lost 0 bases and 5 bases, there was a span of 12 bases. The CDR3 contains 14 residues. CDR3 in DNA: TGCAGTGCTAGAGAACGAGCGGACGGAGATACGCAGTATTTT. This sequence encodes CSARERADGDTQYF.

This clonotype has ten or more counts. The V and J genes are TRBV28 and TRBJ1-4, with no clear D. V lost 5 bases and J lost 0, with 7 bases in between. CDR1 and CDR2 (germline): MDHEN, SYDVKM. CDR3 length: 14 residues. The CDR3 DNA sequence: TGTGCCAGCAGTCTACAGACAACTAATGAAAAACTGTTTTTT. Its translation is CASSLQTTNEKLFF.

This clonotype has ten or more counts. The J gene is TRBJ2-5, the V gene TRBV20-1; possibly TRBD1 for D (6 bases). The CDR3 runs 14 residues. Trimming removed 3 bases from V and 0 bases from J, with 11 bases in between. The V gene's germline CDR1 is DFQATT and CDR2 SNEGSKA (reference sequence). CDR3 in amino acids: CSARSGADQETQYF. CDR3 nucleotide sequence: TGCAGTGCTAGGTCAGGGGCAGACCAAGAGACCCAGTACTTC.

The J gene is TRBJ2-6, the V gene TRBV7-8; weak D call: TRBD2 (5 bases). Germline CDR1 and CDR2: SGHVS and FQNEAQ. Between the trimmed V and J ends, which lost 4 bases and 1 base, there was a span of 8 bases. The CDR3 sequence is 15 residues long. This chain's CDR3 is CASSSGWSGANVLTF. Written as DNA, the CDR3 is TGTGCCAGCAGCTCGGGGTGGTCTGGGGCCAACGTCCTGACTTTC.

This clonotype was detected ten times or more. CDR3: CASSLRGEGEKLFF. CDR3 in DNA: TGTGCCAGCAGTTTAAGAGGGGAGGGTGAAAAACTGTTTTTT. The chain links TRBV27 to TRBJ1-4, with D perhaps matching TRBD1 (5 bases). V was trimmed by 2 bases and J by 7 bases, leaving 11 bases between them. The CDR3 covers 14 residues. Per germline, CDR1 MNHEY and CDR2 SMNVEV (reference sequence).

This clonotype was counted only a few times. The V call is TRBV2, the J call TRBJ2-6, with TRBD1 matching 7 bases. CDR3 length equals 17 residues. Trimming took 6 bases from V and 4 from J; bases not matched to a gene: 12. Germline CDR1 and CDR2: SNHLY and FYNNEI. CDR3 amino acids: CASRKPTGSAGANVLTF. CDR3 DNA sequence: TGTGCCAGCAGAAAACCGACAGGGTCGGCAGGGGCCAACGTCCTGACTTTC.

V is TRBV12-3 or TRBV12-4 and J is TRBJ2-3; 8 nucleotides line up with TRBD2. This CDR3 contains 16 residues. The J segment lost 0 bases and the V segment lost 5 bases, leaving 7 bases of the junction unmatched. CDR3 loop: CASSPPSGGSTDTQYF. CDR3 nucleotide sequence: TGTGCCAGCAGTCCACCGAGCGGGGGAAGCACAGATACGCAGTATTTT.

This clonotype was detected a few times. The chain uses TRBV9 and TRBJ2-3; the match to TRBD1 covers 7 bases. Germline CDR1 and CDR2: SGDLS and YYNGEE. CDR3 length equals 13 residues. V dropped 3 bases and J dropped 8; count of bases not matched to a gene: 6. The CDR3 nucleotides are TGTGCCAGCAGCGGTGGGGGACAGCCTACGCAGTATTTT. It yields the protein CASSGGGQPTQYF.

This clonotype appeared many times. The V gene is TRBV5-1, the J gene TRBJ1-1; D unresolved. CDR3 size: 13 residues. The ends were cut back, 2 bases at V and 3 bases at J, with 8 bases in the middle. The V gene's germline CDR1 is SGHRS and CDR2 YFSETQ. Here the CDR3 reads CASSLDWDTEAFF. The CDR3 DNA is TGCGCCAGCAGCTTAGACTGGGACACTGAAGCTTTCTTT.

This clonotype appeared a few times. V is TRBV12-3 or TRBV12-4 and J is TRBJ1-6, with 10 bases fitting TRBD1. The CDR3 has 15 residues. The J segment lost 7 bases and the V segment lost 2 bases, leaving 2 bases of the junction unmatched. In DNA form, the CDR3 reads TGTGCCAGCAGTTTACGGACAGGGGGGAATTCACCCCTCCACTTT. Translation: CASSLRTGGNSPLHF.

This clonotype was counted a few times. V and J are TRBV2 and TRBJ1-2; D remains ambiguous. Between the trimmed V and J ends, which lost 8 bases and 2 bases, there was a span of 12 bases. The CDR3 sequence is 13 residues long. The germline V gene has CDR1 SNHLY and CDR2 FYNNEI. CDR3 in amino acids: CASLFDTNYGYTF. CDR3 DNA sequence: TGTGCCAGCCTATTTGACACGAACTATGGCTACACCTTC.